A selection of T cell receptor beta chains follows, all from one sample in a study of technical replicates of blood from a few donors. TCRdb's table, derived via immunoSEQ multiplex PCR, lists solely in-frame clones and lacks some. The table has 70,000 to 85,000 clones, roughly 95% seen once. Specimen: T cells isolated from PBMCs. These receptor sequences come from a human donor in good health. CDR3s include the opening cysteine and the closing phenylalanine or tryptophan. D genes are given only for firm matches. Part of the rows lack a size; the others show once, few, many or a class for expanded clones.

TRBV11-2,TRBJ1-5,17,.,.,TGTGCCAGCAGCCCCTTTGGGGCAGGGCTCGACAATCAGCCCCAGCATTTT,CASSPFGAGLDNQPQHF
TRBV2,TRBJ2-7,15,TRBD1,.,TGTGCCAGCAGGGCGGACAGGGGGCCCTCCTACGAGCAGTACTTC,CASRADRGPSYEQYF
TRBV6-5,TRBJ1-6,14,.,.,TGTGCCAGCAGTTACTCGGGCAGTAATTCACCCCTCCACTTT,CASSYSGSNSPLHF
TRBV28,TRBJ1-5,14,TRBD1,.,TGTGCCAGCAGTTCGGGGCAGGGGGTTCAGCCCCAGCATTTT,CASSSGQGVQPQHF
TRBV6-5,TRBJ1-2,13,.,.,TGTGCCAGCAGTTACCGACAGGCCTATGGCTACACCTTC,CASSYRQAYGYTF
TRBV28,TRBJ1-3,21,.,.,TGTGCCAGCAGTTTGAGGCAGCCTTTACGGGATTTGCTGACCTCTGGAAACACCATATATTTT,CASSLRQPLRDLLTSGNTIYF
TRBV19,TRBJ1-4,13,.,.,TGTGCCAGTAGTATTGGACTTAATGAAAAACTGTTTTTT,CASSIGLNEKLFF
TRBV5-1,TRBJ2-7,15,.,.,TGCGCCAGCAGCTTGAGCTCGGGTAGCTCCTACGAGCAGTACTTC,CASSLSSGSSYEQYF
TRBV4-1,TRBJ2-1,15,TRBD2,.,TGCGCCAGCAGCCAAGGAACGGGACTAGTCAATGAGCAGTTCTTC,CASSQGTGLVNEQFF
TRBV2,TRBJ1-1,13,.,medium-sized,TGTGCCAGCAGTGCTCTCCTAGTCAGTGAAGCTTTCTTT,CASSALLVSEAFF
TRBV5-1,TRBJ2-6,14,.,.,TGCGCCAGCACCCCCGGGACTGGGGCCAACGTCCTGACTTTC,CASTPGTGANVLTF
TRBV28,TRBJ2-1,16,TRBD2,.,TGTGCCAGCAATCCGACGGGAGGGCCTGTTTACAATGAGCAGTTCTTC,CASNPTGGPVYNEQFF
TRBV5-1,TRBJ2-1,17,TRBD2,.,TGCGCCAGCAGCTGGCGGGGGGAAGGGAGCTCCTACAATGAGCAGTTCTTC,CASSWRGEGSSYNEQFF
TRBV19,TRBJ2-7,16,TRBD2,.,TGTGCCAGTAGTCCTGGGACTAGCGGGACGTTGAAGGAGCAGTACTTC,CASSPGTSGTLKEQYF
TRBV19,TRBJ1-2,15,.,.,TGTGCCAGTAGTATAGATGCTCACGGTTGGTATGGCTACACCTTC,CASSIDAHGWYGYTF
TRBV27,TRBJ1-4,22,.,.,TGTGCCAGCAGTTTATCGACTTCCGGGACAAGGTTCTTAGATGCAACTAATGAAAAACTGTTTTTT,CASSLSTSGTRFLDATNEKLFF
TRBV7-9,TRBJ1-2,14,TRBD1,.,TGTGCCAGCAGCCCCGGGCGACAGGGGGGTGGCTACACCTTC,CASSPGRQGGGYTF
TRBV29-1,TRBJ2-7,13,.,.,TGCAGCGTTAAAGGATTGTCACGAGGCGAGCAGTACTTC,CSVKGLSRGEQYF
TRBV14,TRBJ2-4,15,.,.,TGTGCCAGCAGCCAGGGTAACAGGGCAAGAAACATTCAGTACTTC,CASSQGNRARNIQYF
TRBV18,TRBJ2-7,16,.,.,TGTGCCAGCTCACCAGGTCCTAGCGCAACAACCTACGAGCAGTACTTC,CASSPGPSATTYEQYF
TRBV7-8,TRBJ1-1,16,.,.,TGTGCCAGCAGCTCAGGGCCCTCCGGGCAGAACACTGAAGCTTTCTTT,CASSSGPSGQNTEAFF
TRBV7-8,TRBJ2-1,13,TRBD2,.,TGTGCCAGCGGGGTAGCGGGGCCGAACGAGCAGTTCTTC,CASGVAGPNEQFF
TRBV7-9,TRBJ1-5,15,TRBD1,.,TGTGCCAGCAGCGGTACGACAGGGGGCGGCCAGCCCCAGCATTTT,CASSGTTGGGQPQHF
TRBV7-2,TRBJ1-2,15,TRBD1,.,TGTGCCAGCAGCCCCCGGACAGGGGGTTACTATGGCTACACCTTC,CASSPRTGGYYGYTF
TRBV10-3,TRBJ2-5,15,TRBD1,.,TGTGCCATCAGCTCTAGACAGGGTCGGCAAGAGACCCAGTACTTC,CAISSRQGRQETQYF
TRBV6-1,TRBJ2-7,14,TRBD2,.,TGTGCCAGCTCGGGAGGGGAAAGCTCCTACGAGCAGTACTTC,CASSGGESSYEQYF
TRBV4-1,TRBJ2-7,19,TRBD1,once,TGCGCCAGCAGCCAAGTGGGGACAGGGGGTATCTGGGGGTCCTACGAGCAGTACTTC,CASSQVGTGGIWGSYEQYF
TRBV10-3,TRBJ1-5,14,TRBD1,.,TGTGCCATCAGTAAACAGGGGCCAAATCAGCCCCAGCATTTT,CAISKQGPNQPQHF
TRBV11-2,TRBJ2-7,16,.,.,TGTGCCAGCAGCTTAGTAGAGCTAGCGATAGTCCACGAGCAGTACTTC,CASSLVELAIVHEQYF
TRBV6-6,TRBJ2-7,13,.,.,TGTGCCAGCAGTTACTCTCCGGGAGAAGGGCAGTACTTC,CASSYSPGEGQYF
TRBV28,TRBJ1-1,14,TRBD1,.,TGTGCCAGCCAGGTAGGCGGACAGGGTACTGAAGCTTTCTTT,CASQVGGQGTEAFF
TRBV6-5,TRBJ1-1,14,.,.,TGTGCCAGCCAAGGGGAAGACTGGAACACTGAAGCTTTCTTT,CASQGEDWNTEAFF
TRBV9,TRBJ2-2,14,.,.,TGTGCCAGCAGAGAGGGGGGGCGCGGCGGGGAGCTGTTTTTT,CASREGGRGGELFF
TRBV7-9,TRBJ2-7,14,TRBD1,.,TGTGCCAGCAGCTTAGCAGGGGGCGGGTACGAGCAGTACTTC,CASSLAGGGYEQYF
TRBV27,TRBJ2-5,15,TRBD2,.,TGTGCCAGCAGCCGACTGGCGGGGGGGCAAGAGACCCAGTACTTC,CASSRLAGGQETQYF
TRBV6-6,TRBJ1-1,11,.,.,TGTGCCACCGAGAGGAACACTGAAGCTTTCTTT,CATERNTEAFF
TRBV19,TRBJ1-5,12,.,.,TGTGCCAGCGGTTATAGCAATCAGCCCCAGCATTTT,CASGYSNQPQHF
TRBV6-5,TRBJ1-2,12,TRBD1,few,TGTGCCAGCTATACGACAGGGGGTGGCTACACCTTC,CASYTTGGGYTF
TRBV5-1,TRBJ1-2,15,.,.,TGCGCCAGCAGCTTTAAAGACCGAGCGGACTATGGCTACACCTTC,CASSFKDRADYGYTF
TRBV21-1,TRBJ1-5,15,.,.,TGTGCCAGCAGCGCTTGGACAGGGGAAAATCAGCCCCAGCATTTT,CASSAWTGENQPQHF
TRBV27,TRBJ2-7,16,TRBD2,.,TGTGCCAGCAGCTTGACCCCGGGACTAGCGGGGCAAGAGCAGTACTTC,CASSLTPGLAGQEQYF
TRBV28,TRBJ2-5,15,TRBD2,.,TGTGCCAGCAGGGCCCTAGCGGGGGGGCTTGGGACCCAGTACTTC,CASRALAGGLGTQYF
TRBV4-2,TRBJ2-3,17,TRBD2,.,TGTGCCAGCAGCCAAGAAGGAACTAGCGGGGGCCTAGATACGCAGTATTTT,CASSQEGTSGGLDTQYF
TRBV4-1,TRBJ1-1,15,.,.,TGCGCCAGCAGCCAACACGGACTGGGGAATACTGAAGCTTTCTTT,CASSQHGLGNTEAFF
TRBV11-2,TRBJ2-3,14,.,.,TGTGCCAGCAGCAGGGTCGCTCGGGAAGATACGCAGTATTTT,CASSRVAREDTQYF